The following is a T cell receptor beta chain sequence with its context. What this receptor recognizes is not known. Per-base qualities were not stored, and no clone one base away is much larger. V loses 6 bases of germline sequence and J loses 7 bases, and the interval between the two ends is 12 bases. The germline V gene (reference sequence) sets CDR1 to MNHEY and CDR2 to SMNVEV. Including cysteine and phenylalanine, the CDR3 has 12 amino acids. Only the CDR3 DNA stays, 36 bases, in frame from base 1. This record belongs to a study of blood T cells in healthy people across ages (dated by TCRdb to between 2015 and 2017). Notes on the research overall: In model experiments, template switching captured about one uniquely barcoded TCR beta cDNA molecule for every two T cells. Age-related changes in TCR beta repertoire diversity were measured in the study by deep sequencing normalized with unique cDNA molecular identifiers. To avoid experimental bias, donors of different ages were spread randomly across the sequencing lanes. Four age groups were formed from the donors: young (average roughly 15 years), middle-aged (approximately 39), aged (more than 55) and long-lived (less than 85). Using the same blood draw, the study looked at two additional independent replicas of 1 million unique cDNA reads for two donors, one aged 18 to 30 and the other aged 80 or older.

Broad study findings and their caveats: Donor CMV infection status was unknown, potentially confounding age-related changes in expanded clonotypes. There was a strong correlation between observed TCR beta diversity and the percentage of naive T cells measured by flow cytometry. Observed TCR beta diversity per million T cells fell roughly linearly with age, and a significant reduction was already apparent by age about 43. The long-lived group showed more naive CD4+ T cells, fewer expanded clones and increased TCR diversity than the aged group, suggesting age selection. Bulk unsorted PBMC profiling prevented conclusive comparison of naive and antigen-experienced compartments. Estimates of total diversity from one million sequenced T cells were regarded as lower bounds and underestimates.

The library was produced with 5' RACE. Sequencing relied on an Illumina HiSeq 2500. The second PCR ran for about 6 to 11 cycles and used a J-beta primer mix along with a sample-barcoded 5' primer. A unique molecular identifier was introduced onto each TCR beta cDNA molecule by a template-switch 5' adaptor carrying 12 random nucleotides. Each sample yielded at least 2.5 million CDR3-containing paired-end reads. All of the RNA was converted into first-strand cDNA using the Mint cDNA synthesis kit, with a TRBC-specific oligonucleotide serving as the primer. Following uracil-DNA glycosylase treatment, a first 18-cycle PCR with universal primers M1SS and BC2_uni_R was performed on all cDNA. In the original analysis: Normalization of each sample was performed by random selection of 1 million high-quality reads, each carrying a distinct molecular identifier. Reads with shared molecular identifiers were discarded instead of being binned into consensus sequences. CDR3 identification, clonotype clustering and error correction used MiTCR with a Q25 quality threshold and the strictest error-elimination algorithm. A nonparametric unseen species model using Euler transformation provided a lower-bound estimate of total TCR beta diversity. TCRdb ran its own pipeline on the public reads, namely fastp trimming at Q25 and MiXCR clone calling, and kept in-frame beta chains. Rows with a matching CDR3 protein are joined into one entry that keeps the most common DNA and genes. None of the V and J calls come from the authors' own analysis; TCRdb made them. In this sample the table shows 550,000 to 750,000 distinct CDR3 sequences, over 20% of which occur a single time. Approximately 3.6% of the sample is in the top ten clones.

The roughly 39 donors, aged about 6 to 95 years, were systemically healthy Caucasian individuals from Russia. Approximately 9 milliliters of peripheral blood were collected from each donor into EDTA-treated Vacutainer tubes. Ficoll-Paque density-gradient centrifugation was used to isolate PBMCs, with at least 7 million obtained per sample. Total RNA, at least 5 micrograms per sample, was extracted from PBMCs with Trizol reagent. The percentages of naive CD45RAhigh/CD27high T cells were determined by flow cytometry on a PBMC aliquot from every donor. The rearranged segments are TRBV27 and TRBJ2-5; 6 matching bases give a weak D call of TRBD2. Sequencing was done on a sample of blood. The source of this sequence is a man in his 70s in good health. CDR3 protein: CASSHGGGTQYF. Here is the DNA: TGTGCCAGCAGCCATGGGGGAGGGACCCAGTACTTC.